These 8 T cell receptor beta chains share one sample of origin, sequenced in a study of immune evolution from preneoplasia to lung adenocarcinoma. Profiling relied on immunoSEQ multiplex PCR, and the TCRdb table lists in-frame clones only, not all of them. The data contain about 14,000 clones, approximately 78% of them singletons. Material: FFPE minimally invasive lung adenocarcinoma tissue. The receptors originated from a person between 65 and 79 years old with lung adenocarcinoma.

The chain couples TRBV28 to TRBJ1-3; D is unclear. V lost 5 bases to trimming and J lost 0 bases, with 11 bases between them. The CDR3 sequence is 15 residues long. Germline V gene lookup returns CDR1 MDHEN and CDR2 SYDVKM. CDR3 region: CASSPLKNSGNTIYF. CDR3 bases: TGTGCCAGCAGTCCCCTGAAGAACTCTGGAAACACCATATATTTT.

The chain combines TRBV6-6 with TRBJ1-5; 8 nucleotides agree with TRBD1. Germline values: CDR1 MNHNY, CDR2 SVGAGI (reference sequence). The V and J ends lost 7 bases and 3 bases, in that order; junction bases with no gene match: 5. There are 14 residues in the CDR3. CDR3 residues: CASIQQGANQPQHF. Here the CDR3 DNA reads TGTGCCAGCATACAGCAGGGGGCCAATCAGCCCCAGCATTTT.

The chain carries TRBV14 and TRBJ1-1; tentatively, D is TRBD1 (5 bases). Trimming removed 1 base at V and 0 bases at J, with 6 bases between. The CDR3 runs to 14 residues. Germline CDR1 is SGHDN and CDR2 is FVKESK. CDR3 sequence (DNA): TGTGCCAGCAGCCAAGGACAGTTGAACACTGAAGCTTTCTTT. This translates into CASSQGQLNTEAFF.

This rearrangement joins TRBV14 to TRBJ2-3; the match to TRBD1 covers 7 bases. This CDR3 region has 15 residues. J gave up 8 bases and V 5 bases, and 13 bases lay outside the gene matches. Germline V lookup: CDR1 SGHDN, CDR2 FVKESK. This CDR3 reads CASSFHQGQRGTQYF. The CDR3 region has the DNA TGTGCCAGCAGCTTTCACCAGGGACAGCGTGGTACGCAGTATTTT.

This clone was recorded a few times. J is TRBJ2-2 and V is TRBV11-3; 7 bases are a match to TRBD2. The junction had 3 bases not matched to a gene; V was cut back by 0 bases and J by 2 bases. The CDR3 is 16 amino acids. Germline CDR1 reads SGHNT; CDR2 reads YENEEA. CDR3 bases: TGTGCCAGCAGCTTAGATCGGGGACTAAACACCGGGGAGCTGTTTTTT. Its protein product is CASSLDRGLNTGELFF.

The V and J genes are TRBV11-2 and TRBJ2-2; the match to TRBD2 covers 13 bases. V lost 6 bases to trimming and J lost 6 bases; unmatched junction nucleotides: 7. CDR1 is SGHAT and CDR2 is FQNNGV in the germline V gene. The length of the CDR3 is 16 residues. DNA for the CDR3: TGTGCCAGCAGTAAGACTAGCGGGGGGTTAGCCGGGGAGCTGTTTTTT. Its translation: CASSKTSGGLAGELFF.

The chain combines TRBV28 with TRBJ2-3, with a weak D call TRBD2 (5 bases). The CDR3 totals 15 residues. Trimming stripped 8 bases from V and 1 base from J, with 16 bases between. Per germline, CDR1 MDHEN and CDR2 SYDVKM. CDR3 coding DNA: TGTGCCAGCGGACTGACTGGTGCAGGCACAGATACGCAGTATTTT. This gives the protein CASGLTGAGTDTQYF.

This clone was recorded only once. The rearrangement links TRBV30 to TRBJ2-1, with 9 bases matching TRBD2. This CDR3 is 17 amino acids long. The J segment lost 8 bases and the V segment lost 0 bases, leaving 14 bases of the junction unmatched. CDR1 is GTSNPN, CDR2 SVGIG, per germline (reference sequence). The CDR3 is CAWSVPLLRGGRDEQFF. The CDR3 coding sequence is TGTGCCTGGAGTGTACCCCTCCTGCGGGGGGGCCGGGATGAGCAGTTCTTC.